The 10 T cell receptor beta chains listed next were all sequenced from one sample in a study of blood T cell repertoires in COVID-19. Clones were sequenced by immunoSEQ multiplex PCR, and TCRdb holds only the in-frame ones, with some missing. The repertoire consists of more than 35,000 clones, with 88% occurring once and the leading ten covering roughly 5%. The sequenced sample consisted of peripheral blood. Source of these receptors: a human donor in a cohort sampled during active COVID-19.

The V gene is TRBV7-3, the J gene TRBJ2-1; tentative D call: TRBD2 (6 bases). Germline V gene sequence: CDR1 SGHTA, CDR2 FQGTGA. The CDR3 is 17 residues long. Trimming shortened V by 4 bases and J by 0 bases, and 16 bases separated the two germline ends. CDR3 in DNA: TGTGCCAGCAGCTCAGTCGGGAGTCTGAGCTCCTACAATGAGCAGTTCTTC. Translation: CASSSVGSLSSYNEQFF.

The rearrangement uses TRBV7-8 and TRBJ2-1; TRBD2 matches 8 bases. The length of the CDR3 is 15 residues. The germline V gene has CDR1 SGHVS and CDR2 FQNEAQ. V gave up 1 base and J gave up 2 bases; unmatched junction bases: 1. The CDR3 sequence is CASSLDGGAYNEQFF. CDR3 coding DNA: TGTGCCAGCAGCTTAGACGGGGGGGCCTACAATGAGCAGTTCTTC.

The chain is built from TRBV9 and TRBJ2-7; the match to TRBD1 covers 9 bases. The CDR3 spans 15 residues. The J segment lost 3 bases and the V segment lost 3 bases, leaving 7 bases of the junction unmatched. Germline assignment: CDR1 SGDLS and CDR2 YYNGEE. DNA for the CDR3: TGTGCCAGCAGCGGGGGACAGGGATTCGGCTACGAGCAGTACTTC. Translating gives CASSGGQGFGYEQYF.

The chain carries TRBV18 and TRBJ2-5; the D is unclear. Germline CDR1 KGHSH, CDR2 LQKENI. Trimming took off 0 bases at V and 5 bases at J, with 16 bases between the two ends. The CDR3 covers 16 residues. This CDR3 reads CASSPPRLSSRETQYF. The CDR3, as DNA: TGTGCCAGCTCACCACCCAGACTCAGCTCTAGGGAGACCCAGTACTTC.

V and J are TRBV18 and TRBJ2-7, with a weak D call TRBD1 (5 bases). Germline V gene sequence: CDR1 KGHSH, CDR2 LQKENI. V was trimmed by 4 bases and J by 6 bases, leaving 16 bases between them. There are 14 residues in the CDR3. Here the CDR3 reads CASSQTDTKSEQYF. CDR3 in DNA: TGTGCCAGCTCACAGACAGATACCAAGAGCGAGCAGTACTTC. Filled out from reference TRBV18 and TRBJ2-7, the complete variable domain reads NAGVMQNPRHLVRRRGQEARLRCSPMKGHSHVYWYRQLPEEGLKFMVYLQKENIIDESGMPKERFSAEFPKEGPSILRIQQVVRGDSAAYFCASSQTDTKSEQYFGPGTRLTVT.

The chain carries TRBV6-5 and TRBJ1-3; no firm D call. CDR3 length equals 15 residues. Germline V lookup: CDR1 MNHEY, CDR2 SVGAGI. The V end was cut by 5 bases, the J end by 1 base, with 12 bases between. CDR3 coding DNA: TGTGCCAGCAGTCAGGAGCGGATTTCTGGAAACACCATATATTTT. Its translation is CASSQERISGNTIYF.

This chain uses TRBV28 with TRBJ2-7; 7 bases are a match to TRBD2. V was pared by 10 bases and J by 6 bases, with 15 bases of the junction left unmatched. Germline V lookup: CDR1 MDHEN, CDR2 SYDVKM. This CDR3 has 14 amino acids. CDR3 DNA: TGTGCCACCAAACCGGGACTACCCTTGAGCGAGCAGTACTTC. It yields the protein CATKPGLPLSEQYF.

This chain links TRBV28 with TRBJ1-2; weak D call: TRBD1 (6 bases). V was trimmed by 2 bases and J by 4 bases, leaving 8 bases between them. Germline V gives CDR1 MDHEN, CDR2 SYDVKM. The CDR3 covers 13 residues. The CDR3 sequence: CASSLDRLYGYTF. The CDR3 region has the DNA TGTGCCAGCAGTTTAGACAGGCTCTATGGCTACACCTTC.

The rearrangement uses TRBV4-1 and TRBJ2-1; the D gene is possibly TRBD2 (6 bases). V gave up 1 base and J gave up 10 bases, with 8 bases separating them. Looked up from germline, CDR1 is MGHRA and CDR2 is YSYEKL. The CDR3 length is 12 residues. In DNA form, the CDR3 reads TGCGCCAGCAGCCAAGTCGGGGGAGAGCAGTTCTTC. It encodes CASSQVGGEQFF.

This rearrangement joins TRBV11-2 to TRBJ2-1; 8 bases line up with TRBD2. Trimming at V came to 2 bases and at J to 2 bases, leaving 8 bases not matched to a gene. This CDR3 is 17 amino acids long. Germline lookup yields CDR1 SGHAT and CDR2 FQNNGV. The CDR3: CASSLLPAGATYNEQFF. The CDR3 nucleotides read TGTGCCAGCAGCTTACTCCCAGCGGGAGCGACCTACAATGAGCAGTTCTTC.